This TCR beta chain was found in a study of blood T cell repertoires in COVID-19. As for the study in general: The study drew acute and convalescent COVID-19 samples from the United States, Italy and Spain.

The assay was immunoSEQ multiplex PCR, and TCRdb's table has in-frame clones only and misses some. The sample consists of fewer than 350,000 clones, 86% of them appearing once. The CDR3 sequence is 14 residues long. From germline, CDR1 is LNHDA and CDR2 SQIVND (reference sequence). Trimming removed 5 bases from V and 6 bases from J; junction bases left unmatched: 8. The TCR sequence derives from a woman between 65 and 79 years old with COVID-19, enrolled during active disease. V is TRBV19 and J is TRBJ2-7, with 9 bases matching TRBD1. Material for sequencing was peripheral blood. CDR3 sequence reads: CASSPGTGYIEQYF. The CDR3 coding sequence is TGTGCCAGTAGTCCCGGGACAGGGTACATCGAGCAGTACTTC.